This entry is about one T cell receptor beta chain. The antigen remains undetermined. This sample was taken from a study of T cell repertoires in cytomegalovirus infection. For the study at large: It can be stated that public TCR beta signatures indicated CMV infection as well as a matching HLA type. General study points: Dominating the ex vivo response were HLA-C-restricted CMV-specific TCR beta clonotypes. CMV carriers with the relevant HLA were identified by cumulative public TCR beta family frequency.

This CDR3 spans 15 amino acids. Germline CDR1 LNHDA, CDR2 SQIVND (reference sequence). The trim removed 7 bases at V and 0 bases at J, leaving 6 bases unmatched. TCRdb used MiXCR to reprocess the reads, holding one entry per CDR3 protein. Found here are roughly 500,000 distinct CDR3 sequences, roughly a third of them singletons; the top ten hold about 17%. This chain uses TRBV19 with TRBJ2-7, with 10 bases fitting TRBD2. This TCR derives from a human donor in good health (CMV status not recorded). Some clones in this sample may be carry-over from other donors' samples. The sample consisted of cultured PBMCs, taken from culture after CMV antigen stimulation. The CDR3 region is CASTLGTSVSYEQYV. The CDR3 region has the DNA TGTGCCAGTACCCTGGGGACTAGCGTCTCCTACGAGCAGTACGTC.